The clone carrying this T cell receptor beta chain was detected a few times. These data are taken from a study of blood T cell repertoires in COVID-19. Study-level information: PBMCs, B-cell-depleted T cells, or T cells provided the cDNA or gDNA that made up the material.

Libraries were prepared by immunoSEQ multiplex PCR; TCRdb keeps only in-frame clonotypes and omits some of them. Of 350,000 to 400,000 clones listed, 80% to 90% were seen once; the top ten hold approximately 1%. Recruitment covered about two dozen US areas and drew participants whose ages spanned about 18 to 90 years. The specimen was PBMCs or T cells enriched from blood (not recorded which). The sequence derives from a man younger than 35 who had recovered from COVID-19.

CDR3 amino acids: CASSLVASGSVNEQFF. The CDR3, as DNA: TGTGCCAGCAGCTTAGTTGCTAGCGGGAGTGTGAATGAGCAGTTCTTC. The rearrangement links TRBV7-9 to TRBJ2-1; 10 bases are shared with TRBD2. Germline CDR1 SEHNR, CDR2 FQNEAQ (reference sequence). Unmatched junction bases numbered 7, after V lost 1 base and J lost 7 bases. This CDR3 has 16 residues.